The text below deals with one T cell receptor (beta chain). These data are taken from a study of blood T cell repertoires in COVID-19. Overall study context: There were acute and convalescent COVID-19 samples, and they came from the United States, Italy and Spain. From T cells, B-cell-depleted T cells, or PBMCs came the material, which was cDNA or gDNA.

The germline CDR1 and CDR2 sequences are MDHEN and SYDVKM. The CDR3 consists of 15 residues. V was shortened by 7 bases and J by 4 bases, with 19 bases between the two germline ends. Original data processing: By means of reference gene primer amplification, nucleated cell counts were estimated. Here immunoSEQ multiplex PCR was the method, and the copy in TCRdb shows in-frame clones only, minus some. The V and J calls and clone size were taken over from that table, and D and trimming were inferred from the DNA. The data show approximately 330,000 clones, with nearly 90% seen just once and approximately 0.98% held by the top ten. Enrolment of Seattle patients took place during active infection, and they were followed longitudinally.

The source of this sequence is a woman aged 40 to 50 with COVID-19, enrolled during active disease. The V and J genes are TRBV28 and TRBJ1-2; perhaps TRBD1 as D (5 bases). Sequencing used peripheral blood. Written as DNA, the CDR3 is TGTGCCAGCATGCCGCGGGACGGGCTATTCTATGGCTACACCTTC. Protein sequence: CASMPRDGLFYGYTF.